This T cell receptor beta chain was captured by sequencing in a study of Ad26.COV2.S vaccination and SARS-CoV-2 variants. Broader study findings: Comparability of non-spike TCR breadth was observed across vaccine and placebo recipients.

The repertoire was sequenced with immunoSEQ multiplex PCR; TCRdb's copy has only in-frame clones and lacks some. The profile covers roughly 380,000 clones, with roughly 90% appearing a single time and 3.6% taken by the ten largest. This clone has a handful of counts. The antigen remains undetermined. Germline CDR1 SEHNR, CDR2 FQNEAQ (reference sequence). This CDR3 comprises 13 residues. V lost 3 bases and J lost 2, with 7 bases in between. Treatment meaning: around 19 received Ad26.COV2.S at low or high dose, single or two shots; 5 received placebo; per-sample allocation not given. Each sample was drawn 63 days after the first injection (of vaccine or placebo). Cohort 1b enrolled adults aged 18-55 years in Boston. Wuhan-strain spike was delivered by a replication-incompetent Ad26 vector.

The TCR comes from a person aged 18 to 59 who received the Ad26.COV2.S COVID-19 vaccine or a placebo. The chain uses TRBV7-9 and TRBJ1-2; D unresolved. This specimen consisted of peripheral blood, obtained in a trial of Ad26.COV2.S vaccine versus placebo. The CDR3 DNA reads TGTGCCAGCAGCTTCGGGCCCAACTATGGCTACACCTTC. Amino acids: CASSFGPNYGYTF.